This TCR beta chain was observed in a study of OX40 agonist ivuxolimab in advanced cancers. Overall study: Three patients responded partially, comprising one with hepatocellular carcinoma and two with cutaneous melanoma. General study points: With doses of 0.1 to 3.0 mg/kg, CD4+ and CD8+ blood T cells had undergone clonal expansion by week 6. Low normalized T-cell clonal expansion was additionally recorded for some nonresponders.

After removal of 1 base from V and 2 bases from J, the junction contained 5 bases not matched to a gene. CDR1 and CDR2 from the germline V gene are LGHNA and YNFKEQ. There are 16 residues in the CDR3. In the case of this clone: Its antigen is unknown.

Produced via immunoSEQ multiplex PCR; TCRdb's table is partial and in-frame only. This table holds roughly 50,000 clones, nearly 85% found once. The sample consisted of CD4+ or CD8+ T cells sorted from blood, taken in a trial of the OX40 agonist ivuxolimab. The rearrangement uses TRBV4-2 and TRBJ2-5, with 9 bases that match TRBD2. This clonotype originated in an adult with an advanced solid tumor such as melanoma, head and neck, liver or kidney cancer. The CDR3 protein is CASSQVGGGGQETQYF. The CDR3 region has the DNA TGTGCCAGCAGCCAAGTGGGCGGGGGGGGACAAGAGACCCAGTACTTC.